This T cell receptor beta chain was documented in a study of beta chain features in type 1 diabetes (dated by TCRdb to 2016 to 2019). Describing the broader study: Mean age, gender distribution, total cell number and subset yield were not different between patients and healthy donors. A total of around 110,000,000 sorted cells were examined across all samples, and RNA yield correlated strongly with the number of cells per subset. The study compared the TCRB repertoires of sorted circulating CD4+ T cell subsets in recently diagnosed type 1 diabetes patients with those in matched healthy donors. Naive and central memory subsets were obtained from all 28 donors, but regulatory and stem cell-like memory subsets were isolated from only 8 patients and roughly 8 healthy donors. Broader findings and caveats from the paper: Type 1 diabetes patients showed a moderate but significant shortening of TCRB CDR3 length in all four CD4+ subsets. Because cDNA rather than genomic DNA was sequenced, highly expressing activated cells could have been over-represented, although no difference in activation and CD3 levels was found between groups. Fewer insertions and more nucleotide deletions at VDJ recombination sites were observed in patients with type 1 diabetes, implying thymic rearrangement abnormalities. HLA sub-analyses involved small numbers of individuals, so any influence of HLA type on TCRB rearrangement remained unresolved. PCR may preferentially amplify shorter templates, but because patient and control samples were amplified and corrected together, any resulting skew would affect both groups equally. Naive, central memory and regulatory TCRB repertoires appeared to be more similar among patients than among healthy donors.

The CDR3, cysteine through phenylalanine, is 15 amino acids long. Solely the CDR3 DNA is kept, with 45 bases framed from the first base. At the junction V is shortened by 2 bases and J by 5 bases, with 16 bases in between. CDR1 and CDR2 (SGHRS, YFSETQ) derive from the germline V gene. The entire amount of isolated RNA was reverse transcribed using the High Capacity cDNA Reverse Transcription Kit, so the sequenced TCRB transcripts were expressed ones. Deep immunoSEQ sequencing was performed on naive, central memory and regulatory T cell samples, with an average of around 3.5 million total reads per sample. After sorted cells were lysed in RLT buffer, RNA was extracted with DNase-treated RNeasy Micro or Mini kits, with the choice depending on cell number. Each cell subset was processed separately to prevent cross-contamination, with patient and healthy donor samples processed together. The immunoSEQ multiplex PCR was used to amplify TCRB sequences from cDNA, yielding 87-bp fragments that span the CDR3 region. Sequencing of the amplicons was done on the Illumina HiSeq platform. The authors processed their data as follows. PCR bias was computationally corrected using synthetic template baselines, reads within Hamming distance 2 were collapsed, and singletons that could not be merged were discarded. Reads were aligned against IMGT so that V, D and J genes, CDR3 length and insertions or deletions at six rearrangement sites could be assigned. Within each subset, clonotype counts were normalized to sorted cell number, after which true diversity and Gini coefficients were computed with the tcR R package. Repertoire sharing was quantified using the overlap coefficient calculated on TCRB nucleotide sequences. As stored in TCRdb, this immuneACCESS dataset retains in-frame rearrangements with V and J assigned. A fraction of the clones does not appear; measured against another copy, unresolved V genes explain less than half of the discrepancy, and the remainder lacks a known reason. D and trimming come from the DNA, and the V and J calls and clone size come from that table. The sample table shows 45,000 to 65,000 clones, and 52% are seen once. 2% to 3% of the sample goes to the ten largest clones.

From each donor, a single peripheral blood sample of around 120 mL on average was drawn into heparinised tubes. Naive, central memory, regulatory and stem cell-like memory CD4+ T cells were sorted on a BD FACSAria II using a panel including CD45RO, CCR7, CD25, CD127, CD95 and CD27. Purity was above 95% for every sorted population. Right away, PBMCs were isolated by Lymphoprep density gradient centrifugation and were stained directly, with no culture step. To minimize batch effects, samples were stained and sorted in pairs, one healthy donor with one patient per experiment. Regarding this clone: Its antigen remains unidentified. No base qualities exist here, and no much larger clone lies one base off it.

The chain is assembled from TRBV5-1 and TRBJ1-1; the D gene is possibly TRBD1, with 5 bases matching. The sequenced sample consisted of Tregs from blood. This specimen's cell subset or site label, interpreted: regulatory CD4+ T cells. This sequence was found in a woman in her thirties or forties with type 1 diabetes. The DNA reads as follows: TGCGCCAGCAGCTTCCAGGGCGCCGGTGGGACTGAAGCTTTCTTT. This translates into CASSFQGAGGTEAFF. Here the CDR3 is joined to the reference TRBV5-1 and TRBJ1-1 genes, and the full variable domain is: KAGVTQTPRYLIKTRGQQVTLSCSPISGHRSVSWYQQTPGQGLQFLFEYFSETQRNKGNFPGRFSGRQFSNSRSEMNVSTLELGDSALYLCASSFQGAGGTEAFFGQGTRLTVV.